This TCR beta chain was sequenced in a study of T cells after yellow fever vaccination. Whole-study findings and limits: Reappearing after the booster were most of the clones from primary vaccination (around 95% CD4, 88% CD8).

This clonotype has a count of ten or more. Its antigen is unknown. MiXCR was run by TCRdb on the 5' RACE reads, yielding one entry per CDR3 protein. The sample comprises about 330,000 distinct CDR3 sequences, approximately 7% of which are singletons, and roughly a sixth rests with the top ten. This CDR3 is built from 15 residues. Trimming removed 3 bases from V and 9 bases from J; junction bases left unmatched: 15. CDR1 and CDR2 (germline): SGHRS, YFSETQ. Material: PBMCs, obtained 45 days after the first yellow fever vaccination. The TCR sequence derives from a man aged 18 to 29 who received the YFV17D yellow fever vaccine. The J gene is TRBJ2-7, the V gene TRBV5-1; 7 nucleotides agree with TRBD1. CDR3 DNA: TGCGCCAGCAGCTCAGCCCAGGGGGTTGACTCTCGGCAGTACTTC. As protein: CASSSAQGVDSRQYF.